These 11 T cell receptor beta chains came from one sample sequenced in a study of CD4 T cells in relation to SARS-CoV-2 and coronaviruses. Clones were read by immunoSEQ multiplex PCR, and TCRdb kept only the in-frame ones, dropping some. The sample has more than 35,000 clones, 77% seen once. These receptors' antigens are unknown. The sample was memory CD4+ T cells from PBMCs, cultured in vitro. These receptors originate from an adult with COVID-19.

This clone was seen a few times. The chain is built from TRBV20-1 and TRBJ2-5; no clear D gene. The V gene's germline CDR1 is DFQATT and CDR2 SNEGSKA (reference sequence). Trimming left V 6 bases short and J 0 bases short, with 5 bases between. The CDR3 is 11 amino acids. The DNA for the CDR3 is TGCAGTGCCCAGCACCAAGAGACCCAGTACTTC. The encoded protein is CSAQHQETQYF.

This clone was picked up a small number of times. J is TRBJ2-2 and V is TRBV11-1; no definite D call. Germline loops: CDR1 SGHAT, CDR2 FQDESV (reference sequence). V shed 3 bases and J shed 5 bases, with 4 bases lying between them. This CDR3 has 12 residues. The CDR3 DNA follows: TGTGCCAGCAGCTTTATAACCGGGGAGCTGTTTTTT. Translating it yields CASSFITGELFF.

The J gene is TRBJ2-2, the V gene TRBV9, with TRBD2 identical over 8 bases. The CDR3 extends over 14 amino acids. V lost 0 bases, J lost 9 bases, and 4 bases stayed unmatched. Germline lookup yields CDR1 SGDLS and CDR2 YYNGEE. The CDR3 DNA reads as TGTGCCAGCAGCGTAGGTAGCGGGAACCGGGAGCTGTTTTTT. Encoded protein: CASSVGSGNRELFF.

The chain employs TRBV6-2 or TRBV6-3 and TRBJ2-7; 9 positions agree with TRBD1. The J segment lost 1 base and the V segment lost 6 bases, leaving 10 bases of the junction unmatched. Germline assignment: CDR1 MNHEY and CDR2 SVGEGT. The length of the CDR3 is 16 residues. The CDR3 loop reads CASSHPGQGPSYEQYF. The CDR3 nucleotides are TGTGCCAGCAGCCATCCGGGACAGGGACCGTCCTACGAGCAGTACTTC.

This chain joins TRBV9 and TRBJ2-3, with 9 bases that match TRBD2. CDR3 size: 15 residues. V was clipped by 3 bases and J by 4 bases; unmatched bases: 6. CDR1 is SGDLS, CDR2 YYNGEE, per germline. In nucleotides, the CDR3 is TGTGCCAGCAGCGAGGCTAGCGGGACCCCAGATACGCAGTATTTT. Its protein product is CASSEASGTPDTQYF.

This chain uses TRBV15 with TRBJ2-1; possible D gene TRBD2, 5 bases. Germline assignment: CDR1 LNHNV and CDR2 YYDKDF (reference sequence). Trimming shortened V by 1 base and J by 2 bases, and 15 bases separated the two germline ends. This CDR3 comprises 17 residues. The CDR3 bases are TGTGCCACCAGCAGAGGGGCTAGCTGGTCGCCCTACAATGAGCAGTTCTTC. As protein: CATSRGASWSPYNEQFF. Complete variable domain (other parts from reference TRBV15 and TRBJ2-1): DAMVIQNPRYQVTQFGKPVTLSCSQTLNHNVMYWYQQKSSQAPKLLFHYYDKDFNNEADTPDNFQSRRPNTSFCFLDIRSPGLGDTAMYLCATSRGASWSPYNEQFFGPGTRLTVL.

This clone was counted a few times. The gene calls are TRBV6-5 and TRBJ2-1, with 9 bases aligning to TRBD2. The V gene's germline CDR1 is MNHEY and CDR2 SVGAGI. The CDR3 covers 15 residues. The ends lost 1 base at V and 9 bases at J; junction bases unmatched: 7. The CDR3 spells CASSYWGGRGGEQFF. DNA of the CDR3: TGTGCCAGCAGTTACTGGGGCGGGAGGGGCGGTGAGCAGTTCTTC.

This chain links TRBV9 with TRBJ2-1, with TRBD2 identical over 11 bases. Per germline, CDR1 SGDLS and CDR2 YYNGEE. This CDR3 has 16 residues. Germline trimming cut 1 base from V and 7 bases from J; bases unmatched to any gene: 7. CDR3 nucleotides: TGTGCCAGCAGCGTATATAGTAGCGGGAGGGGAAATGAGCAGTTCTTC. This translates into CASSVYSSGRGNEQFF.

This chain uses TRBV5-1 with TRBJ2-7; TRBD1 is a possible D gene (6 bases). The germline V gene has CDR1 SGHRS and CDR2 YFSETQ. V lost 2 bases and J 3 bases, leaving 9 bases between the germline ends. CDR3 length: 13 amino acids. The CDR3 loop reads CASSLQGYYEQYF. CDR3 bases: TGCGCCAGCAGCTTACAGGGATACTACGAGCAGTACTTC.

The J gene is TRBJ1-5, the V gene TRBV5-8; D may be TRBD1 (6 bases). Germline V gives CDR1 SGHTS, CDR2 YDEGEE. The CDR3 is 13 residues long. Trimming took 6 bases from V and 5 from J, leaving 12 bases between them. CDR3: CASTYRDDQPQHF. DNA of the CDR3: TGTGCCAGCACCTACAGGGACGATCAGCCCCAGCATTTT. Full variable domain (rest looked up from reference TRBV5-8 and TRBJ1-5): EAGVTQSPTHLIKTRGQQATLRCSPISGHTSVYWYQQALGLGLQFLLWYDEGEERNRGNFPPRFSGRQFPNYSSELNVNALELEDSALYLCASTYRDDQPQHFGDGTRLSIL.

The chain couples TRBV5-1 to TRBJ2-1; D possibly corresponds to TRBD2 (6 bases). Germline V gives CDR1 SGHRS, CDR2 YFSETQ. The CDR3 is 15 residues long. Trimming took off 0 bases at V and 0 bases at J, with 7 bases between the two ends. CDR3 sequence (DNA): TGCGCCAGCAGCTTGGGAGCGGGCTCCTACAATGAGCAGTTCTTC. Its translation: CASSLGAGSYNEQFF.